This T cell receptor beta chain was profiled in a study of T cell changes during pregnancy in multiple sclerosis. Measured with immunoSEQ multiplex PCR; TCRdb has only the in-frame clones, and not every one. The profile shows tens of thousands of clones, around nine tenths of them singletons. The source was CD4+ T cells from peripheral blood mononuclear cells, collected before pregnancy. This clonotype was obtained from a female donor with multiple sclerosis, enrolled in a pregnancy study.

CDR3 amino acids: CASSTTGGTGELFF. As DNA, the CDR3 is TGTGCCAGTAGCACGACAGGGGGCACCGGGGAGCTGTTTTTT. The chain is built from TRBV19 and TRBJ2-2; TRBD1 matches at 9 bases. The CDR3 is 14 amino acids. The V gene's germline CDR1 is LNHDA and CDR2 SQIVND (reference sequence). The ends lost 6 bases at V and 4 bases at J; junction bases unmatched: 3. Full variable domain (remainder filled in from reference TRBV19 and TRBJ2-2): DGGITQSPKYLFRKEGQNVTLSCEQNLNHDAMYWYRQDPGQGLRLIYYSQIVNDFQKGDIAEGYSVSREKKESFPLTVTSAQKNPTAFYLCASSTTGGTGELFFGEGSRLTVL.